Following are 17 T cell receptor beta chains from one sample sequenced in a study of identical twins. TCRdb reanalysed the 5' RACE reads using MiXCR and keeps one entry per CDR3 protein. The sample consists of more than 1.5 million distinct CDR3 sequences, more than 30% of them appearing once. Specimen: cord blood. The source of these receptors is a newborn girl in good health.

This clonotype was observed at least ten times. The gene calls are TRBV5-1 and TRBJ2-4, with D perhaps matching TRBD2 (5 bases). V gave up 0 bases and J gave up 5 bases, with 9 bases separating them. Per the germline V gene, CDR1 is SGHRS and CDR2 is YFSETQ. This CDR3 is 14 amino acids long. Here the CDR3 DNA reads TGCGCCAGCAGCTTGGTTTCCGGGGAAAACATTCAGTACTTC. This gives the protein CASSLVSGENIQYF.

This clonotype came up a few times. The chain has TRBV20-1 and TRBJ2-3, with D perhaps TRBD1 or TRBD2 (5 bases each). This CDR3 is 16 amino acids long. The germline CDR1 and CDR2 sequences are DFQATT and SNEGSKA (reference sequence). Between the trimmed V and J ends, which lost 2 bases and 0 bases, there was a span of 15 bases. The DNA for the CDR3 is TGCAGTGCTAGAAGGGGAGAGAATCCTAGCACAGATACGCAGTATTTT. Encoded protein: CSARRGENPSTDTQYF.

Here the CDR3 DNA reads TGTGCCAGCAGAACAGGGGGCATGGGGGATTCACCCCTCCACTTT. Its protein product is CASRTGGMGDSPLHF. The rearrangement joins TRBV28 to TRBJ1-6, with 9 positions matching TRBD1. The junction had 8 bases not matched to a gene; V was cut back by 6 bases and J by 8 bases. Germline CDR1 MDHEN, CDR2 SYDVKM. CDR3 length equals 15 residues.

The count of this clonotype is one. One end of the junction fails to match germline, which may point to a read error. The rearrangement uses TRBV28 and TRBJ2-7; D gene ambiguous. The DNA end lines up better with TRBJ2-4; the J call may be wrong. CDR1 MDHEN and CDR2 SYDVKM come from the germline V gene. This CDR3 contains 14 residues. The CDR3 reads CASSPTRLKSIQYF. CDR3 nucleotides: TGTGCCAGCAGCCCGACCCGGCTAAAAAGCATTCAGTACTTC.

V is TRBV7-9 and J is TRBJ2-5, with a tentative D call TRBD2 (6 bases). CDR1 is SEHNR and CDR2 is FQNEAQ in the germline V gene (reference sequence). The V end was cut by 6 bases, the J end by 11 bases, with 25 bases between. CDR3 length: 15 residues. CDR3 in DNA: TGTGCCAGCAGTCCCCGGGGGTCCATGCTCAATGAGCAGTACTTC. Protein product: CASSPRGSMLNEQYF.

This clonotype came up a few times. The J gene is TRBJ2-3, the V gene TRBV11-2; 8 bases align to TRBD2. The length of the CDR3 is 14 residues. Trimming removed 5 bases from V and 10 bases from J; junction bases left unmatched: 11. Germline CDR1 SGHAT, CDR2 FQNNGV. The CDR3 loop reads CASSLTSAGTPQYF. CDR3 DNA: TGTGCCAGCAGCCTGACTAGCGCGGGGACGCCGCAGTATTTT. Using reference TRBV11-2 and TRBJ2-3 for the parts outside the CDR3, the full variable domain is EAGVAQSPRYKIIEKRQSVAFWCNPISGHATLYWYQQILGQGPKLLIQFQNNGVVDDSQLPKDRFSAERLKGVDSTLKIQPAKLEDSAVYLCASSLTSAGTPQYFGPGTRLTVL.

This clonotype was counted once. The chain couples TRBV15 to TRBJ1-2; D is possibly TRBD1 (6 bases). Trimming removed 0 bases at V and 2 bases at J, with 10 bases between. Germline V gives CDR1 LNHNV, CDR2 YYDKDF (reference sequence). The CDR3 has 15 residues. The CDR3 DNA sequence: TGTGCCACCAGCAGAGATGTCGGGACAAACTATGGCTACACCTTC. Translation: CATSRDVGTNYGYTF.

On this clonotype: Germline is not matched at one junction end, which may reflect a read error. CDR3 coding DNA: TGTGCCAGCAGTTTAAGAAGCAGGTCAGATGCGCAGTATTTT. It encodes CASSLRSRSDAQYF. The V gene is TRBV12-3 or TRBV12-4, the J gene TRBJ2-3; D unclear. The CDR3 loop spans 14 amino acids.

This CDR3 is CASSLGYAGNTGELFF. DNA of the CDR3: TGTGCCAGCAGCTTGGGCTATGCGGGGAACACCGGGGAGCTGTTTTTT. The rearrangement uses TRBV5-5 and TRBJ2-2; D may be TRBD2 (5 bases). This CDR3 spans 16 amino acids. Germline V lookup: CDR1 SGHKS, CDR2 YYEKEE (reference sequence). The germline V and J ends were trimmed by 0 bases and 1 base, with 10 bases remaining between them. The full variable domain, rest sourced from reference TRBV5-5 and TRBJ2-2, is DAGVTQSPTHLIKTRGQQVTLRCSPISGHKSVSWYQQVLGQGPQFIFQYYEKEERGRGNFPDRFSARQFPNYSSELNVNALLLGDSALYLCASSLGYAGNTGELFFGEGSRLTVL.

This chain connects TRBV6-6 to TRBJ2-1; 8 bases are a match to TRBD2. Germline V CDR1 and CDR2: MNHNY, SVGAGI (reference sequence). This CDR3 has 16 amino acids. V shed 0 bases, J shed 2 bases, and the junction held 3 bases outside the gene matches. The CDR3 DNA follows: TGTGCCAGCAGTTACTCGAAGCGGGGGACCTACAATGAGCAGTTCTTC. Translation gives CASSYSKRGTYNEQFF.

V gene TRBV6-5 combines with J gene TRBJ2-1; 7 positions agree with TRBD2. CDR3 size: 16 residues. Germline V gene data show CDR1 as MNHEY and CDR2 as SVGAGI. With 2 bases clipped from V and 4 bases from J, the junction kept 8 bases outside the gene matches. CDR3 bases: TGTGCCAGCAGTTACACTAGCGCAAGCCCTTACAATGAGCAGTTCTTC. Protein product: CASSYTSASPYNEQFF.

The chain has TRBV20-1 and TRBJ2-3; 7 nucleotides line up with TRBD2. Germline CDR1 DFQATT, CDR2 SNEGSKA (reference sequence). This CDR3 comprises 18 residues. V lost 1 base to trimming and J lost 3 bases; unmatched junction nucleotides: 16. Here the CDR3 reads CSARAKRGGNFGTDTQYF. The CDR3 bases are TGCAGTGCTAGAGCCAAGCGCGGGGGTAATTTCGGAACAGATACGCAGTATTTT.

This rearrangement joins TRBV11-2 to TRBJ2-1; 7 bases align to TRBD2. The CDR3 is 16 amino acids. The V and J ends lost 0 bases and 4 bases, in that order; junction bases with no gene match: 6. In germline, CDR1 is SGHAT, CDR2 FQNNGV. The chain's CDR3 is CASSLEVPSGYNEQFF. DNA of the CDR3: TGTGCCAGCAGCTTAGAGGTTCCTAGCGGATACAATGAGCAGTTCTTC.

The chain couples TRBV20-1 to TRBJ2-7; D perhaps matches TRBD2 (6 bases). Germline V gives CDR1 DFQATT, CDR2 SNEGSKA (reference sequence). Trimming took 0 bases from V and 2 from J, leaving 14 bases between them. The CDR3 has 15 amino acids. The CDR3 here is CSARDWIGSPYEQYF. The CDR3 coding sequence is TGCAGTGCTAGAGATTGGATCGGGAGTCCCTACGAGCAGTACTTC.

This clonotype has a handful of counts. V gene TRBV6-5 combines with J gene TRBJ1-5; possibly TRBD1 for D (6 bases). CDR3 length equals 16 residues. From germline, CDR1 is MNHEY and CDR2 SVGAGI. Trimming pared 4 bases from V and 4 bases from J, leaving 17 bases between. The CDR3 is CASSSLVGGGNQPQHF. The CDR3 bases are TGTGCCAGCAGTTCCCTCGTGGGGGGCGGTAATCAGCCCCAGCATTTT.

This clonotype turned up a few times. The chain combines TRBV29-1 with TRBJ1-1; maybe TRBD1 (5 bases). V dropped 7 bases and J dropped 4 bases, with 19 bases sitting between them. The CDR3 has 14 residues. Germline values: CDR1 SQVTM, CDR2 ANQGSEA. The CDR3 spells CSASPGQGRTEAFF. For the CDR3, the DNA is TGCAGCGCCTCACCGGGCCAGGGCCGCACTGAAGCTTTCTTT.

Only a few counts were recorded for this clonotype. V is TRBV4-1 and J is TRBJ2-3; TRBD2 might be the D (6 bases). Trimming pared 6 bases from V and 0 bases from J, leaving 16 bases between. The CDR3 runs to 16 residues. Germline CDR1 reads MGHRA; CDR2 reads YSYEKL. The CDR3 protein is CASSRVSGYSTDTQYF. In nucleotides, the CDR3 is TGCGCCAGCAGTAGAGTTAGCGGTTATAGCACAGATACGCAGTATTTT.